This T cell receptor beta chain was captured in a study of vaccination effects on CD4 cells after COVID-19. Looking at the study overall: The cohort was immunized with two doses of either the BNT162b2 or mRNA-1273 vaccine.

Turning to this clone: What it binds is not known.

CDR3 length: 13 residues. Trimming pared 5 bases from V and 7 bases from J, leaving 12 bases between. The germline V gene encodes CDR1 SNHLY and CDR2 FYNNEI. Within the ViraFEST assay, antigen-specific CD4+ T cells underwent expansion with viral peptide pools prior to sequencing. Researchers isolated CD4+ T cells once approximately ten days of culture had elapsed. Cells had half their medium changed to IL-2 medium on days 3 and 7. General study points: Recruitment yielded few convalescent patients, and the study had no early post-infection timepoints. Marked clonal contraction was seen late after vaccination (in both infection- and vaccine-induced clones).

TCRdb's table, derived via immunoSEQ multiplex PCR, lists solely in-frame clones and lacks some. The sample records 50,000 to 65,000 clones, around 75% being singletons. The sample in question was CD4+ T cells from PBMCs cultured with HCoV-229E spike peptides, obtained before COVID-19 vaccination. The chain couples TRBV2 to TRBJ1-5, with D possibly matching TRBD1 (5 bases). The sequence came from a human donor who received a COVID-19 vaccine. Here the CDR3 reads CASSTTRDQPQHF. In DNA, the CDR3 is TGTGCCAGCAGTACAACCAGGGACCAGCCCCAGCATTTT. Using reference TRBV2 and TRBJ1-5 for the parts outside the CDR3, the full variable domain is EPEVTQTPSHQVTQMGQEVILRCVPISNHLYFYWYRQILGQKVEFLVSFYNNEISEKSEIFDDQFSVERPDGSNFTLKIRSTKLEDSAMYFCASSTTRDQPQHFGDGTRLSIL.